Presented here are 2 T cell receptor beta chains from one specimen sequenced in a study of graft-versus-host responses after intestinal transplantation (dated by TCRdb to the early 2020s). The antigens for these receptors are not known. To prepare the library, the immunoSEQ multiplex PCR assay was applied. Not all clones reach the TCRdb copy of this immuneACCESS table, which keeps in-frame sequences only. Checked studies attribute under half of the gap to unresolved V genes and leave the rest unexplained. In all, the sample holds under 85,000 clones, and 90% of those were seen once. The ten largest clonotypes hold approximately 1.3% of the sample. The time point label here, explained by the study, means: cells obtained before transplantation from donor or recipient. This specimen consisted of unstimulated CD8+ T cells sorted from spleen or lymph node cells, obtained before intestinal transplant. Every receptor here comes from a human donor who received an intestinal transplant.

V usage is TRBV19 and J usage is TRBJ2-5; no definite D call. Germline V CDR1 and CDR2: LNHDA, SQIVND (reference sequence). V was pared by 3 bases and J by 1 base, with 6 bases between. This CDR3 is built from 13 residues. The CDR3 sequence is CASSIWPQETQYF. CDR3 nucleotides: TGTGCCAGTAGTATCTGGCCCCAAGAGACCCAGTACTTC.

The J gene is TRBJ1-1, the V gene TRBV2, with D possibly TRBD1 on 5 matching bases. Germline lookup yields CDR1 SNHLY and CDR2 FYNNEI. CDR3 length equals 16 residues. The ends were cut back, 4 bases at V and 7 bases at J, with 22 bases in the middle. The CDR3 reads CASSGNKGLAFGEAFF. CDR3 nucleotides: TGTGCCAGCAGTGGGAACAAGGGACTGGCTTTTGGTGAAGCTTTCTTT.